These 9 T cell receptor beta chains were all obtained from the same sample, sequenced in a study of blood T cell repertoires in COVID-19. Sequencing used immunoSEQ multiplex PCR; TCRdb keeps in-frame clones, though not all of them. The table has approximately 210,000 clones, roughly 88% seen once. Specimen: peripheral blood. The receptors stem from a man aged 18 to 30 with active or convalescent COVID-19.

The V and J genes are TRBV4-3 and TRBJ2-3; TRBD2 might be the D (6 bases). Germline CDR1 LGHNA, CDR2 YSLEER. With 0 bases removed from V and 3 bases from J, the gap between germline ends came to 13 bases. The CDR3 contains 16 residues. The CDR3 sequence: CASSQDGAGGTDTQYF. The CDR3 coding sequence is TGCGCCAGCAGCCAAGACGGGGCAGGAGGGACAGATACGCAGTATTTT.

The chain combines TRBV11-2 with TRBJ2-5; tentative D call: TRBD1 (6 bases). Trimming took 9 bases from V and 5 from J, leaving 10 bases between them. There are 11 residues in the CDR3. Per germline, CDR1 SGHAT and CDR2 FQNNGV. The chain's CDR3 is CASRRGETQYF. The CDR3 nucleotides read TGTGCCAGTAGAAGGGGGGAGACCCAGTACTTC.

This clone was found a few times. The chain is built from TRBV6-5 and TRBJ1-1; TRBD1 aligns across 8 bases. Germline trimming cut 6 bases from V and 1 base from J; bases unmatched to any gene: 7. From germline, CDR1 is MNHEY and CDR2 SVGAGI. The CDR3 loop spans 15 amino acids. Here the CDR3 DNA reads TGTGCCAGCAGGGACAGGGTGGGAGCGAACACTGAAGCTTTCTTT. It codes for CASRDRVGANTEAFF.

The chain is built from TRBV4-1 and TRBJ1-1; D unresolved. The CDR3 runs 15 residues. V was pared by 1 base and J by 1 base, with 10 bases between. Germline V gives CDR1 MGHRA, CDR2 YSYEKL. The CDR3 nucleotides are TGCGCCAGCAGCCAAGGCCCGGCAGGGAACACTGAAGCTTTCTTT. Amino acids: CASSQGPAGNTEAFF.

V and J are TRBV7-8 and TRBJ1-5, with D unclear. With 4 bases removed from V and 4 bases from J, the gap between germline ends came to 5 bases. Looked up from germline, CDR1 is SGHVS and CDR2 is FQNEAQ. CDR3 length: 12 amino acids. The chain's CDR3 is CASSSRNQPQHF. The DNA for the CDR3 is TGTGCCAGCAGCTCCAGGAATCAGCCCCAGCATTTT.

The rearrangement links TRBV19 to TRBJ1-1, with D perhaps matching TRBD1 (5 bases). V was pared by 3 bases and J by 7 bases, with 12 bases between. In germline, CDR1 is LNHDA, CDR2 SQIVND (reference sequence). The CDR3 contains 13 residues. The CDR3 spells CASSISGTNEAFF. The CDR3, as DNA: TGTGCCAGTAGTATCTCGGGGACTAATGAAGCTTTCTTT.

J is TRBJ2-5 and V is TRBV7-9; 8 positions agree with TRBD1. The CDR3 totals 16 residues. Germline CDR1 reads SEHNR; CDR2 reads FQNEAQ (reference sequence). V shed 5 bases and J 1 base; nucleotides not matched to a gene: 9. The CDR3 DNA is TGTGCCAGCAGCCCACCCGGGACAGGAGGCCAAGAGACCCAGTACTTC. This gives the protein CASSPPGTGGQETQYF.

The chain is built from TRBV3-1 (or the pseudogene TRBV3-2) and TRBJ2-3; no clear D. The germline V gene encodes CDR1 LGHDT and CDR2 YNNKEL (reference sequence). This CDR3 has 14 amino acids. The ends were cut back, 4 bases at V and 4 bases at J, with 12 bases in the middle. The CDR3 sequence is CASSPKTSADTQYF. DNA for the CDR3: TGTGCCAGCAGCCCTAAAACGTCGGCAGATACGCAGTATTTT.

The chain carries TRBV15 and TRBJ2-1, with 8 bases fitting TRBD2. This CDR3 is 16 amino acids long. Germline CDR1 reads LNHNV; CDR2 reads YYDKDF (reference sequence). Trimming removed 5 bases from V and 2 bases from J; junction bases left unmatched: 8. The CDR3 spells CATSPGPAGAYNEQFF. The CDR3 coding sequence is TGTGCCACCAGCCCCGGTCCAGCGGGGGCCTACAATGAGCAGTTCTTC.